Presented here are 12 T cell receptor beta chains from one specimen sequenced in a study of human T cells and chemical hapten exposure. Regarding time point: patch test 1, 2 weeks after DPC sensitization. Treatment indicated: therapeutic diphenylcyclopropenone sensitization with weekly scalp DPC. TCRdb redid the calling of the RACE reads with MiXCR, one entry per CDR3 protein. The top ten hold about 1.7% of the sample, which has 150,000 or so distinct CDR3 sequences, 13% to 15% seen once. The specimen was whole blood, collected in connection with sensitization to the hapten diphenylcyclopropenone (DPC). Receptors originate from a woman aged 25 to 45 with alopecia areata. Some clones in this sample may be carry-over from other donors' samples.

The V and J genes are TRBV28 and TRBJ2-7; perhaps TRBD2 as D (5 bases). There are 14 residues in the CDR3. CDR1 is MDHEN, CDR2 SYDVKM, per germline. Trimming stripped 7 bases from V and 3 bases from J, with 16 bases between. CDR3 nucleotides: TGTGCCAGCACCCGATTTAGCGAGCACTACGAGCAGTACTTC. The encoded protein is CASTRFSEHYEQYF.

This clonotype was observed at least ten times. V is TRBV4-3 and J is TRBJ2-3; D is tentatively TRBD1 or TRBD2 (5 bases each). The CDR3 covers 15 residues. CDR1 and CDR2 (germline): LGHNA, YSLEER. The V end lost 1 base, the J end lost 2 bases, and 10 bases lay between the germline ends. The CDR3 DNA reads as TGCGCCAGCAGCCAAGGAGGGGCTAACACAGATACGCAGTATTTT. Amino acids: CASSQGGANTDTQYF.

This chain links TRBV20-1 with TRBJ2-5; D not certain. The CDR3 is 12 residues long. Looked up from germline, CDR1 is DFQATT and CDR2 is SNEGSKA (reference sequence). V lost 3 bases and J 5 bases, leaving 10 bases between the germline ends. This CDR3 reads CSASRTAETQYF. CDR3 DNA sequence: TGCAGTGCTAGTAGGACCGCGGAGACCCAGTACTTC.

The DNA of the CDR3 is TGTGCCAGCCCCGTGGACAGGGAGTCCGAGCAGTACTTC. It translates to CASPVDRESEQYF. The chain recombines TRBV28 with TRBJ2-7; 8 bases agree with TRBD1. In germline, CDR1 is MDHEN, CDR2 SYDVKM. The length of the CDR3 is 13 residues. The trim removed 8 bases at V and 6 bases at J, leaving 9 bases unmatched.

A few counts support this clonotype. The CDR3 loop reads CASSLSVLADTQYF. The CDR3 nucleotides are TGTGCCAGCAGTCTCTCCGTGCTAGCGGATACGCAGTATTTT. The chain carries TRBV28 and TRBJ2-3; a possible D gene is TRBD2 (6 bases). The germline V gene encodes CDR1 MDHEN and CDR2 SYDVKM. V gave up 5 bases and J gave up 6 bases, with 15 bases separating them. This CDR3 spans 14 amino acids.

There are many counts of this clonotype. The chain recombines TRBV28 with TRBJ2-7, with 8 bases identical to TRBD1. Germline CDR1 and CDR2: MDHEN and SYDVKM. The V gene end was trimmed by 4 bases and the J gene end by 0 bases; junction bases not matched to a gene: 8. The CDR3 totals 16 residues. CDR3: CASSSPGQDSSYEQYF. DNA of the CDR3: TGTGCCAGCAGTTCTCCGGGACAGGACAGCTCCTACGAGCAGTACTTC. The full variable domain, its missing parts supplied by reference TRBV28 and TRBJ2-7, is DVKVTQSSRYLVKRTGEKVFLECVQDMDHENMFWYRQDPGLGLRLIYFSYDVKMKEKGDIPEGYSVSREKKERFSLILESASTNQTSMYLCASSSPGQDSSYEQYFGPGTRLTVT.

The chain joins TRBV4-3 to TRBJ2-5, with TRBD2 matching over 7 bases. This CDR3 is 15 amino acids long. The ends lost 4 bases at V and 3 bases at J; junction bases unmatched: 8. CDR1 and CDR2 (germline): LGHNA, YSLEER. CDR3 residues: CASSPGRGMEETQYF. DNA for the CDR3: TGCGCCAGCAGCCCGGGGCGGGGGATGGAAGAGACCCAGTACTTC.

The rearrangement uses TRBV6-4 and TRBJ1-1; a weak D match, TRBD1 (6 bases). The CDR3 loop spans 14 amino acids. CDR1 and CDR2 (germline): MRHNA, SNTAGT. Trimming took off 6 bases at V and 5 bases at J, with 16 bases between the two ends. The CDR3 loop is CASRKSAGETEAFF. The CDR3 bases are TGTGCCAGCAGAAAGAGCGCAGGGGAGACTGAAGCTTTCTTT.

In this sample, this clonotype turned up many times. The chain employs TRBV3-1 and TRBJ1-6; weak D call: TRBD1 (5 bases). The V end lost 1 base, the J end lost 10 bases, and 14 bases lay between the germline ends. The CDR3 extends over 15 amino acids. CDR1 and CDR2 (germline): LGHDT, YNNKEL (reference sequence). DNA of the CDR3: TGTGCCAGCAGCCAAGGAGACAGTTCGGCCTCACCCCTCCACTTT. Its protein is CASSQGDSSASPLHF.

This clonotype was seen more than once but under ten times. This sequence joins TRBV11-3 and TRBJ2-1; TRBD2 agrees at 8 bases. The CDR3 totals 14 residues. V gave up 6 bases and J gave up 6 bases; unmatched junction bases: 7. Germline V CDR1 and CDR2: SGHNT, YENEEA. The CDR3 loop is CASSSGVRTNEQFF. The CDR3 DNA reads TGTGCCAGCAGTAGCGGGGTTAGGACCAATGAGCAGTTCTTC.

This clonotype was counted many times. CDR3 in DNA: TGTGCCAGCAGCTTGGGCGGGAGGGAGGACAATGAGCAGTTCTTC. It yields the protein CASSLGGREDNEQFF. The chain has TRBV5-4 and TRBJ2-1; 9 nucleotides align to TRBD2. CDR3 length: 15 residues. Germline values: CDR1 SGHNT, CDR2 YYREEE (reference sequence). After removal of 0 bases from V and 5 bases from J, the junction contained 3 bases not matched to a gene.

The gene calls are TRBV28 and TRBJ2-7; a weak D match, TRBD1 (6 bases). Trimming removed 5 bases at V and 2 bases at J, with 28 bases between. This CDR3 spans 19 amino acids. From germline, CDR1 is MDHEN and CDR2 SYDVKM. The CDR3 DNA is TGTGCCAGCAGTCCCTCGATCATGCTAAAAACCTGGGGGCCCTACGAGCAGTACTTC. Protein product: CASSPSIMLKTWGPYEQYF.